Below, 13 T cell receptor beta chains from the same sample are listed, as sequenced in a study of T cell repertoires in cytomegalovirus infection. TCRdb fed the reads into MiXCR, producing one record per CDR3 protein. The table shows about 890,000 distinct CDR3 sequences, with about a third occurring only once. No antigen is known for these receptors. Sequencing was performed on cultured CD8+ T cells from PBMCs, taken from culture after CMV antigen stimulation. The receptors were gathered from a human donor in good health (CMV status not recorded). Some clones in this sample may be carry-over from other donors' samples.

The DNA for the CDR3 is TGTGCCAGCAGTTACCGGAACAGAGGGCTATACAATGAGCAGTTCTTC. It encodes CASSYRNRGLYNEQFF. The rearrangement joins TRBV6-5 to TRBJ2-1; perhaps TRBD2 as D (5 bases). With 2 bases removed from V and 4 bases from J, the gap between germline ends came to 15 bases. This CDR3 spans 16 amino acids. The germline V gene has CDR1 MNHEY and CDR2 SVGAGI.

For the CDR3, the DNA is TGTGCCAGCAGCTCCCAGCGGGGGAACACAGATACGCAGTATTTT. As protein: CASSSQRGNTDTQYF. The chain couples TRBV11-2 to TRBJ2-3; 8 bases align to TRBD2. The CDR3 is made up of 15 amino acids. The ends lost 4 bases at V and 2 bases at J; junction bases unmatched: 5. Germline CDR1 and CDR2: SGHAT and FQNNGV.

J is TRBJ2-7 and V is TRBV4-1, with 9 bases aligning to TRBD1. CDR3 size: 15 residues. After removal of 4 bases from V and 3 bases from J, the junction contained 7 bases not matched to a gene. Germline CDR1 MGHRA, CDR2 YSYEKL. The CDR3: CASSRGTGPVYEQYV. The CDR3 DNA sequence: TGCGCCAGCAGCCGAGGGACAGGGCCAGTCTACGAGCAGTACGTC.

The table lists this clonotype with a count of one. The chain joins TRBV7-9 to TRBJ1-1; D perhaps matches TRBD1 (5 bases). In germline, CDR1 is SEHNR, CDR2 FQNEAQ (reference sequence). The CDR3 is 16 residues long. Trimming cost V 10 bases and J 0 bases, with 21 bases left between them. In DNA, the CDR3 is TGTGCCATCACAGGCCGCCCTGACTTCCTGAACACTGAAGCTTTCTTT. Its translation is CAITGRPDFLNTEAFF. Supplemented by reference TRBV7-9 and TRBJ1-1, the full variable domain reads DTGVSQNPRHKITKRGQNVTFRCDPISEHNRLYWYRQTLGQGPEFLTYFQNEAQLEKSRLLSDRFSAERPKGSFSTLEIQRTEQGDSAMYLCAITGRPDFLNTEAFFGQGTRLTVV.

This clonotype was counted only a few times. The genes are TRBV27 and TRBJ1-2; 8 bases are a match to TRBD1. V was clipped by 3 bases and J by 4 bases; unmatched bases: 10. The CDR3 loop spans 16 amino acids. Looked up from germline, CDR1 is MNHEY and CDR2 is SMNVEV (reference sequence). CDR3 bases: TGTGCCAGCAGTTTCGCTCCTCCAGGGGGCATCTATGGCTACACCTTC. It codes for CASSFAPPGGIYGYTF.

In its sample, this clonotype was seen a few times. This sequence joins TRBV6-6 and TRBJ1-1, with TRBD1 matching 9 bases. Per the germline V gene, CDR1 is MNHNY and CDR2 is SVGAGI (reference sequence). With 6 bases clipped from V and 6 bases from J, the junction kept 8 bases outside the gene matches. The CDR3 is 14 residues long. CDR3 in DNA: TGTGCCAGCAGATCCCACAGGGGGCCGGCTGAAGCTTTCTTT. Translating gives CASRSHRGPAEAFF.

This CDR3 is CASSSPTTGGSYEQYV. The CDR3 DNA reads as TGTGCCAGCAGCTCACCAACCACAGGGGGCTCCTACGAGCAGTACGTC. This chain connects TRBV7-4 to TRBJ2-7, with 8 bases identical to TRBD1. V lost 4 bases, J lost 0 bases, and 8 bases stayed unmatched. CDR3 size: 16 residues. Germline lookup yields CDR1 SGHVT and CDR2 SQSDAQ.

This clonotype has just a few counts. This rearrangement joins TRBV6-2 or TRBV6-3 to TRBJ1-5; D call uncertain. There are 14 residues in the CDR3. V gave up 6 bases and J gave up 0 bases, with 9 bases separating them. Germline V gene lookup returns CDR1 MNHEY and CDR2 SVGEGT. The CDR3, as DNA: TGTGCCAGCAGGATGCTAGATAGCAATCAGCCCCAGCATTTT. Encoded protein: CASRMLDSNQPQHF.

The chain links TRBV6-2 or TRBV6-3 to TRBJ2-3; no reliable D call. Trimming took 7 bases from V and 0 from J, leaving 8 bases between them. The CDR3 sequence is 13 residues long. The V gene's germline CDR1 is MNHEY and CDR2 SVGEGT. The CDR3 sequence is CASTESSTDTQYF. Here the CDR3 DNA reads TGTGCCAGCACGGAGTCTAGCACAGATACGCAGTATTTT.

This clonotype was observed many times. The rearrangement uses TRBV7-2 and TRBJ1-2, with a possible D match to TRBD1 (5 bases). V shed 7 bases and J shed 8 bases, with 17 bases lying between them. The CDR3 extends over 13 amino acids. Germline CDR1 is SGHTA and CDR2 is FQGNSA. CDR3 nucleotides: TGTGCCAGCACCGGCCGGATGGGGCAAGGCTACACCTTC. Translation: CASTGRMGQGYTF. The full variable domain, in which reference TRBV7-2 and TRBJ1-2 provide the parts outside the CDR3, is GAGVSQSPSNKVTEKGKDVELRCDPISGHTALYWYRQSLGQGLEFLIYFQGNSAPDKSGLPSDRFSAERTGGSVSTLTIQRTQQEDSAVYLCASTGRMGQGYTFGSGTRLTVV.

This clonotype turned up a few times. The CDR3 nucleotides read TGTGCCAGTAAACGGGCGGGACCCCAAGAGACCCAGTACTTC. Translating gives CASKRAGPQETQYF. The rearrangement links TRBV19 to TRBJ2-5; TRBD2 might be the D (6 bases). V shed 7 bases and J shed 1 base, with 13 bases lying between them. Germline CDR1 and CDR2: LNHDA and SQIVND (reference sequence). The CDR3 is 14 amino acids.

This clonotype was seen a single time. The V gene is TRBV27, the J gene TRBJ2-4; D may be TRBD1 (6 bases). The germline gives CDR1 MNHEY, CDR2 SMNVEV (reference sequence). Trimming removed 4 bases at V and 0 bases at J, with 13 bases between. CDR3 size: 16 residues. The DNA for the CDR3 is TGTGCCAGCAGTTGGGGGACACCCGAAGCCAAAAACATTCAGTACTTC. It codes for CASSWGTPEAKNIQYF.

This clonotype was seen at least ten times. The V and J genes are TRBV12-3 or TRBV12-4 and TRBJ1-2, with 7 bases matching TRBD1. With 6 bases clipped from V and 3 bases from J, the junction kept 4 bases outside the gene matches. CDR3 length equals 13 residues. CDR3 nucleotide sequence: TGTGCCAGCAGCCCAGGGGGAGACTATGGCTACACCTTC. Translated, it gives CASSPGGDYGYTF.